This T cell receptor (beta chain) appears in the sequencing data of a study of CD8 T cells in ankylosing spondylitis. Turning to this clonotype: Antigen: not known.

In TCRdb, the 5' RACE reads were re-called with MiXCR into one record per CDR3 protein. The sample holds approximately 400,000 distinct CDR3 sequences, more than 25% seen once. The CDR3 contains 15 residues. Germline values: CDR1 MNHEY, CDR2 SMNVEV (reference sequence). Study results and caveats: It appeared that ankylosing spondylitis blood was characterized by a TCR beta motif of several highly homologous variants.

The J gene is TRBJ1-1, the V gene TRBV27; a weak D match, TRBD1 (6 bases). This TCR was sampled from a male donor with ankylosing spondylitis. Material for sequencing was blood, either unsorted or a sorted T cell fraction (not recorded which). CDR3 sequence: CVSLGGGQNNTEAFF. Written as DNA, the CDR3 is TGTGTAAGCCTGGGCGGGGGGCAAAACAACACTGAAGCTTTCTTT.